Each of the 21 T cell receptor beta chains below was sequenced from the same sample in a study of T-cell reconstitution after alpha-beta-depleted transplantation in children. Unique molecular identifiers featured in how the TCRbeta library was prepared. TCRdb independently ran MiXCR on the PCR reads; one entry per CDR3 protein. The data contain about 980,000 distinct CDR3 sequences, about 30% of them singletons. The source material was PBMCs, mostly from graft donor cells, sampled 360 days after TCRalphabeta/CD19-depleted stem cell transplant. These TCRs come from a boy younger than two who had a stem cell transplant for SCID, so the T cells may come from the graft donor.

This clonotype was seen only a few times. This chain uses TRBV5-1 with TRBJ1-3; D call uncertain. CDR3 size: 15 residues. V lost 6 bases to trimming and J lost 0 bases, with 13 bases between them. CDR1 is SGHRS, CDR2 YFSETQ, per germline. The CDR3 loop reads CASTTDGHSGNTIYF. The CDR3 nucleotides are TGCGCCAGCACCACGGACGGGCACTCTGGAAACACCATATATTTT.

The chain links TRBV12-3 or TRBV12-4 to TRBJ2-1, with 9 bases that match TRBD1. Losses at the gene ends were 6 bases for V and 9 bases for J; bases not matched to a gene: 3. The CDR3 runs 12 residues. CDR3 residues: CASRGQGSEQFF. DNA for the CDR3: TGTGCCAGCAGAGGACAGGGGAGTGAGCAGTTCTTC.

This chain connects TRBV2 to TRBJ2-3; TRBD2 agrees at 8 bases. This CDR3 region has 16 residues. The J segment lost 3 bases and the V segment lost 1 base, leaving 6 bases of the junction unmatched. CDR1 is SNHLY and CDR2 is FYNNEI in the germline V gene. The CDR3: CASSEEWRGVTDTQYF. CDR3 nucleotides: TGTGCCAGCAGTGAAGAATGGCGGGGGGTGACAGATACGCAGTATTTT.

The chain employs TRBV4-1 and TRBJ2-7; no reliable D call. The CDR3 has 17 amino acids. Germline loops: CDR1 MGHRA, CDR2 YSYEKL. Trimming took 1 base from V and 0 from J, leaving 16 bases between them. CDR3 nucleotide sequence: TGCGCCAGCAGCCAAGGCCCCGGGCAGCGCAGCTCCTACGAGCAGTACTTC. This codes for CASSQGPGQRSSYEQYF.

This clonotype was observed a few times. The chain employs TRBV6-1 and TRBJ2-3; D not certain. V lost 3 bases to trimming and J lost 3 bases, with 13 bases between them. This CDR3 has 15 residues. CDR1 MNHNS and CDR2 SASEGT come from the germline V gene. The CDR3 sequence is CASSETVVETDTQYF. CDR3 bases: TGTGCCAGCAGTGAGACCGTTGTGGAGACAGATACGCAGTATTTT.

This clonotype was observed at least ten times. The chain is built from TRBV7-6 and TRBJ1-5, with TRBD1 as a possible D gene (5 bases). Germline assignment: CDR1 SGHVS and CDR2 FNYEAQ. The CDR3 is 13 amino acids. The V end lost 6 bases, the J end lost 6 bases, and 12 bases lay between the germline ends. The CDR3 reads CASSPGGTQPQHF. The CDR3 DNA reads TGTGCCAGCAGTCCCGGGGGAACTCAGCCCCAGCATTTT.

This sequence joins TRBV12-3 or TRBV12-4 and TRBJ2-3, with TRBD2 matching 16 bases. This CDR3 has 19 amino acids. The junction had 8 bases not matched to a gene; V was cut back by 3 bases and J by 2 bases. This CDR3 reads CASSFGTSGGAVFTDTQYF. CDR3 coding DNA: TGTGCCAGCAGTTTTGGGACTAGCGGGGGGGCCGTATTCACAGATACGCAGTATTTT.

The genes are TRBV15 and TRBJ2-1, with D perhaps matching TRBD1 or TRBD2 (6 bases each). The V gene's germline CDR1 is LNHNV and CDR2 YYDKDF (reference sequence). The CDR3 runs 16 residues. The V end was cut by 1 base, the J end by 2 bases, with 12 bases between. The CDR3, as DNA: TGTGCCACCAGCAGAGCGGGGGCCAGGGCCTACAATGAGCAGTTCTTC. Translation: CATSRAGARAYNEQFF.

This rearrangement joins TRBV10-3 to TRBJ1-1, with 9 nucleotides matching TRBD1. V shed 10 bases, J shed 4 bases, and the junction held 10 bases outside the gene matches. CDR1 is ENHRY and CDR2 is SYGVKD in the germline V gene. CDR3 length: 14 amino acids. CDR3 sequence: CASQTGGRRTEAFF. DNA for the CDR3: TGTGCCAGCCAAACAGGGGGCCGTCGCACTGAAGCTTTCTTT.

The chain joins TRBV11-1 to TRBJ2-4, with D possibly matching TRBD2 (5 bases). This CDR3 is 16 amino acids long. V was shortened by 1 base and J by 2 bases, with 12 bases between the two germline ends. Germline V lookup: CDR1 SGHAT, CDR2 FQDESV (reference sequence). This CDR3 is CASSLGGRGTKNIQYF. Written as DNA, the CDR3 is TGTGCCAGCAGCTTAGGAGGGAGAGGAACCAAAAACATTCAGTACTTC.

This clonotype has ten or more counts. The genes are TRBV4-3 and TRBJ2-7; 7 bases fit TRBD1. Germline CDR1 LGHNA, CDR2 YSLEER. This CDR3 has 14 residues. The V gene end was trimmed by 0 bases and the J gene end by 2 bases; junction bases not matched to a gene: 1. CDR3 coding DNA: TGCGCCAGCAGCCAAGAAACAGGGGCCTACGAGCAGTACTTC. This translates into CASSQETGAYEQYF.

This clonotype turned up a few times. The chain employs TRBV5-1 and TRBJ1-1; D not resolved. Trimming shortened V by 1 base and J by 6 bases, and 13 bases separated the two germline ends. The CDR3 sequence is 14 residues long. Germline V lookup: CDR1 SGHRS, CDR2 YFSETQ. The CDR3 sequence is CASSLRAGWAEAFF. The CDR3 bases are TGCGCCAGCAGCTTGAGGGCAGGTTGGGCTGAAGCTTTCTTT. Drawing the rest from reference TRBV5-1 and TRBJ1-1, the complete variable domain is KAGVTQTPRYLIKTRGQQVTLSCSPISGHRSVSWYQQTPGQGLQFLFEYFSETQRNKGNFPGRFSGRQFSNSRSEMNVSTLELGDSALYLCASSLRAGWAEAFFGQGTRLTVV.

The chain couples TRBV12-3 or TRBV12-4 to TRBJ2-3; the match to TRBD2 covers 8 bases. J was trimmed by 4 bases and V by 1 base; bases with no gene match: 4. CDR3 length: 15 residues. The CDR3 DNA follows: TGTGCCAGCAGTTTAGATAGCGGGGATGCAGATACGCAGTATTTT. This encodes CASSLDSGDADTQYF.

The rearrangement joins TRBV28 to TRBJ1-6; 9 bases align to TRBD1. This CDR3 has 15 amino acids. J lost 9 bases, V lost 2 bases, and 5 bases had no gene match. The germline V gene has CDR1 MDHEN and CDR2 SYDVKM. CDR3 region: CASSLRDRAFSPLHF. The CDR3, as DNA: TGTGCCAGCAGTTTAAGGGACAGGGCATTTTCACCCCTCCACTTT.

This clonotype appeared a few times. The rearrangement joins TRBV5-5 to TRBJ2-1; D remains unclear. CDR3 length equals 16 residues. V was shortened by 2 bases and J by 5 bases, with 17 bases between the two germline ends. Looked up from germline, CDR1 is SGHKS and CDR2 is YYEKEE (reference sequence). The CDR3 DNA reads TGTGCCAGCAGCTTCTACATTAGGGCTAAAAACAATGAGCAGTTCTTC. Translation gives CASSFYIRAKNNEQFF.

This rearrangement joins TRBV20-1 to TRBJ2-5, with 9 bases fitting TRBD2. After removal of 5 bases from V and 6 bases from J, the junction contained 7 bases not matched to a gene. Germline CDR1 DFQATT, CDR2 SNEGSKA (reference sequence). This CDR3 spans 13 amino acids. The CDR3 region is CSAYLAGWKTQYF. Here the CDR3 DNA reads TGCAGTGCTTACCTAGCGGGGTGGAAGACCCAGTACTTC.

This chain links TRBV19 with TRBJ2-3; no firm D call. Germline CDR1 reads LNHDA; CDR2 reads SQIVND (reference sequence). The CDR3 has 11 residues. The V gene lost 3 bases and the J gene lost 6 bases, with 4 bases spanning the gap. DNA of the CDR3: TGTGCCAGTAGTATGAGTGATACGCAGTATTTT. Translated, it gives CASSMSDTQYF. Full variable domain (outside the CDR3, taken from reference TRBV19 and TRBJ2-3): DGGITQSPKYLFRKEGQNVTLSCEQNLNHDAMYWYRQDPGQGLRLIYYSQIVNDFQKGDIAEGYSVSREKKESFPLTVTSAQKNPTAFYLCASSMSDTQYFGPGTRLTVL.

The V call is TRBV29-1, the J call TRBJ2-3, with 9 bases that match TRBD1. CDR1 SQVTM and CDR2 ANQGSEA come from the germline V gene. The CDR3 has 16 residues. Trimming took 6 bases from V and 9 from J; bases not matched to a gene: 19. The CDR3 DNA reads TGCAGCGTGAGAGAAATGGGGACAGGGAAGCCGGGCACGCAGTATTTT. Translated: CSVREMGTGKPGTQYF.

This clonotype has a handful of counts. This chain joins TRBV24-1 and TRBJ2-2; D is unresolved. The CDR3 length is 14 residues. Germline CDR1 KGHDR, CDR2 SFDVKD. The germline V and J ends were trimmed by 3 bases and 6 bases, with 10 bases remaining between them. CDR3 coding DNA: TGTGCCACCAGTGATCCGCGCGGAGCCGGGGAGCTGTTTTTT. Protein: CATSDPRGAGELFF.

This clonotype was counted a few times. The chain couples TRBV5-1 to TRBJ1-2; possible D gene TRBD1, 5 bases. The V end lost 4 bases, the J end lost 4 bases, and 11 bases lay between the germline ends. Germline lookup yields CDR1 SGHRS and CDR2 YFSETQ. This CDR3 is 13 amino acids long. The CDR3 sequence is CASSPRDGYGYTF. As DNA, the CDR3 is TGCGCCAGCAGCCCCCGGGACGGCTATGGCTACACCTTC.

This clonotype has a handful of counts. The chain joins TRBV7-6 to TRBJ2-7; the match to TRBD1 covers 9 bases. Trimming at V came to 5 bases and at J to 4 bases, leaving 15 bases not matched to a gene. Germline V CDR1 and CDR2: SGHVS, FNYEAQ. This CDR3 region has 17 residues. The chain's CDR3 is CASSLEKPGQGGYEQYF. For the CDR3, the DNA is TGTGCCAGCAGCCTGGAAAAACCGGGACAGGGCGGTTACGAGCAGTACTTC.